A selection of T cell receptor beta chains follows, all from one sample in a study of shared clonotypes between healthy human individuals. Sequencing was performed with immunoSEQ multiplex PCR; in TCRdb, only in-frame clones are kept and a portion is missing. The sample shows millions of clones, 85% to 95% of them seen only once. Input material: naive CD8+ T cells sorted from blood. All receptors come from a man between 18 and 35 years old in good health. Both conserved end residues are part of each CDR3. Each record gives: CDR3 protein, D gene, J gene, V gene. A D gene is named only where the DNA matches it firmly.

CDR3 protein: CASSSTSGGTDTQYF
D gene: TRBD2
J gene: TRBJ2-3
V gene: TRBV27

CDR3 protein: CASSVGADRLREKLFF
D gene: TRBD1
J gene: TRBJ1-4
V gene: TRBV9

CDR3 protein: CASFSSMTGATGELFF
D gene: TRBD1
J gene: TRBJ2-2
V gene: TRBV6-6

CDR3 protein: CASSVRDGGTDTQYF
D gene: .
J gene: TRBJ2-3
V gene: TRBV9

CDR3 protein: CASSSLIGQGNTEAFF
D gene: TRBD1
J gene: TRBJ1-1
V gene: TRBV6-5

CDR3 protein: CASSSLGPGYGYTF
D gene: .
J gene: TRBJ1-2
V gene: TRBV7-9

CDR3 protein: CASSDFSSGNGVYNEQFF
D gene: TRBD2
J gene: TRBJ2-1
V gene: TRBV25-1

CDR3 protein: CASSLALGGWETQYF
D gene: .
J gene: TRBJ2-5
V gene: TRBV7-6

CDR3 protein: CATSRDIGEELFF
D gene: .
J gene: TRBJ2-2
V gene: TRBV15

CDR3 protein: CASSLQRSDTDTQYF
D gene: .
J gene: TRBJ2-3
V gene: TRBV7-2

CDR3 protein: CASSADGRQETQYF
D gene: .
J gene: TRBJ2-5
V gene: TRBV19

CDR3 protein: CASSIDGTYEQYF
D gene: .
J gene: TRBJ2-7
V gene: TRBV5-4

CDR3 protein: CATSGQDYEQYF
D gene: TRBD1
J gene: TRBJ2-7
V gene: TRBV15

CDR3 protein: CASSLGPLNQPQHF
D gene: .
J gene: TRBJ1-5
V gene: TRBV5-4

CDR3 protein: CASSFFRQGRITGELFF
D gene: .
J gene: TRBJ2-2
V gene: TRBV13

CDR3 protein: CSVDRNYGYTF
D gene: .
J gene: TRBJ1-2
V gene: TRBV29-1

CDR3 protein: CASSPSGVRPNAAFF
D gene: .
J gene: TRBJ1-1
V gene: TRBV18

CDR3 protein: CASSLTAGLNQPQHF
D gene: .
J gene: TRBJ1-5
V gene: TRBV5-1

CDR3 protein: CATSRTSGSETYEQYF
D gene: TRBD2
J gene: TRBJ2-7
V gene: TRBV15

CDR3 protein: CASSPGASGSYEQYF
D gene: TRBD2
J gene: TRBJ2-7
V gene: TRBV4-1

CDR3 protein: CASSVGAGVPYEQYF
D gene: TRBD2
J gene: TRBJ2-7
V gene: TRBV9

CDR3 protein: CASSPGGGAGRGYEQYF
D gene: TRBD2
J gene: TRBJ2-7
V gene: TRBV7-2

CDR3 protein: CASFNPRADGNTIYF
D gene: .
J gene: TRBJ1-3
V gene: TRBV18

CDR3 protein: CASSLSGFEKLFF
D gene: .
J gene: TRBJ1-4
V gene: TRBV27

CDR3 protein: CASRLAGDGEQFF
D gene: TRBD2
J gene: TRBJ2-1
V gene: TRBV10-2